This TCR beta chain emerged from a study of OX40 agonist ivuxolimab in advanced cancers. Study context: The treatment was a fully human IgG2 OX40 agonist, ivuxolimab. Ivuxolimab, which patients received intravenously every 2 weeks, was dosed at 0.01 to 10 mg/kg.

Details on this clone: Its specificity is unknown.

Some clones are missing from TCRdb's copy, which holds only in-frame ones; the method was immunoSEQ multiplex PCR. Among 65,000 to 90,000 clones listed, more than 70% were seen once. The CDR3 is made up of 11 amino acids. The germline V gene has CDR1 SNHLY and CDR2 FYNNEI. Between the trimmed V and J ends, which lost 6 bases and 6 bases, there was a span of 8 bases. Study outcomes and limitations: Both blood CD4+ and CD8+ T cells showed clonal growth by week 6 at 0.1 to 3.0 mg/kg. Clonal expansion among partial responders at 0.1-3.0 mg/kg ranked near the lowest.

The material sequenced was CD4+ or CD8+ T cells sorted from blood, taken in a trial of the OX40 agonist ivuxolimab. The TCR sequence derives from an adult with an advanced solid tumor such as melanoma, head and neck, liver or kidney cancer. The J gene is TRBJ1-1, the V gene TRBV2, with D unresolved. CDR3 loop: CASRGISEAFF. The CDR3 region has the DNA TGTGCCAGCAGGGGAATATCTGAAGCTTTCTTT.